Each of the 32 T cell receptor beta chains below was sequenced from the same sample in a study of cytomegalovirus exposure and HLA in healthy donors. Primers: 60 Vbeta forward and 13 Jbeta reverse. TCRdb keeps only in-frame clones here, not all; method: immunoSEQ multiplex PCR. The sample records roughly 92,000 clones, under 90% being singletons. Specimen: PBMCs. The origin of the receptors is a woman in her seventies in good health and CMV-seropositive.

This clone was seen more than once but under ten times. Other DNA sequences from this sample encode an identical CDR3 as well. The DNA of the CDR3 is TGTGCCAGCAGTAACCGGGACAGAGCCTACGAGCAGTACTTC. It translates to CASSNRDRAYEQYF. The chain uses TRBV6-1 and TRBJ2-7, with 7 positions matching TRBD1. CDR3 size: 14 residues. The J segment lost 2 bases and the V segment lost 5 bases, leaving 6 bases of the junction unmatched. Germline loops: CDR1 MNHNS, CDR2 SASEGT.

V and J are TRBV7-9 and TRBJ2-3; TRBD2 agrees at 11 bases. The germline gives CDR1 SEHNR, CDR2 FQNEAQ (reference sequence). The CDR3 extends over 17 amino acids. V shed 3 bases and J 4 bases; nucleotides not matched to a gene: 9. CDR3 DNA sequence: TGTGCCAGCAGCTTCGGGACTAGCGGAGTCAAGGCAGATACGCAGTATTTT. Translation: CASSFGTSGVKADTQYF.

The gene calls are TRBV20-1 and TRBJ1-1, with a weak D call TRBD1 (6 bases). Germline V gene sequence: CDR1 DFQATT, CDR2 SNEGSKA (reference sequence). The CDR3 sequence is 10 residues long. Trimming pared 5 bases from V and 8 bases from J, leaving 9 bases between. The CDR3 reads CSAQDREAFF. CDR3 nucleotides: TGCAGTGCTCAGGACAGAGAAGCTTTCTTT.

This clone has more than one count but fewer than ten. The identical CDR3 is also encoded by other nucleotide sequences in the sample. V is TRBV6-6 and J is TRBJ2-7, with D possibly being TRBD2 (5 bases). The CDR3 extends over 14 amino acids. Per germline, CDR1 MNHNY and CDR2 SVGAGI (reference sequence). The V and J ends lost 3 bases and 0 bases respectively, with 9 bases between them. The CDR3 DNA sequence: TGTGCCAGCAGTTATTCAAGCGGCTCCTACGAGCAGTACTTC. This sequence encodes CASSYSSGSYEQYF.

The V call is TRBV10-1, the J call TRBJ1-6; D is perhaps TRBD1 (5 bases). Between the trimmed V and J ends, which lost 8 bases and 10 bases, there was a span of 18 bases. The CDR3 runs 14 residues. The germline V gene has CDR1 WNHNN and CDR2 SYGVQD (reference sequence). This CDR3 reads CASSREQGGSPLHF. The CDR3 nucleotides read TGCGCCAGCTCTCGAGAGCAGGGTGGCTCACCCCTCCACTTT.

This clone was recorded only once. The gene calls are TRBV29-1 and TRBJ2-7; TRBD1 agrees at 7 bases. The CDR3 covers 13 residues. CDR1 and CDR2 from the germline V gene are SQVTM and ANQGSEA. Unmatched junction bases numbered 5, after V lost 1 base and J lost 5 bases. The CDR3 is CSVEGTGVNEQYF. For the CDR3, the DNA is TGCAGCGTTGAAGGGACAGGCGTAAACGAGCAGTACTTC.

The genes are TRBV6-6 and TRBJ2-3, with 10 bases fitting TRBD2. V lost 5 bases to trimming and J lost 4 bases; unmatched junction nucleotides: 9. Germline V gives CDR1 MNHNY, CDR2 SVGAGI (reference sequence). CDR3 length equals 16 residues. The DNA for the CDR3 is TGTGCCAGCAGTCCCCTTCCCCTAGCGGGGGCAGATACGCAGTATTTT. It codes for CASSPLPLAGADTQYF.

The V and J genes are TRBV5-6 and TRBJ2-1; TRBD2 aligns across 10 bases. The CDR3 has 14 residues. The germline V gene encodes CDR1 SGHDT and CDR2 YYEEEE. V lost 4 bases to trimming and J lost 8 bases; unmatched junction nucleotides: 6. This chain's CDR3 is CASSQGLASHEQFF. CDR3 nucleotide sequence: TGTGCCAGCAGCCAGGGACTAGCGAGTCATGAGCAGTTCTTC.

The count of this clone is one. The rearrangement links TRBV5-1 to TRBJ1-2; 11 bases agree with TRBD1. The germline V gene has CDR1 SGHRS and CDR2 YFSETQ. The V segment lost 4 bases and the J segment 4 bases; nucleotides outside the gene matches: 6. The CDR3 spans 15 residues. For the CDR3, the DNA is TGCGCCAGCAGCCCATGGACAGGGGGCACCTATGGCTACACCTTC. Translated, it gives CASSPWTGGTYGYTF.

This chain uses TRBV18 with TRBJ2-4, with 10 bases matching TRBD1. Germline values: CDR1 KGHSH, CDR2 LQKENI. After removal of 3 bases from V and 7 bases from J, the junction contained 3 bases not matched to a gene. The CDR3 is 14 residues long. CDR3 in amino acids: CASSPSGQGNIQYF. CDR3 DNA: TGTGCCAGCTCACCCTCGGGACAGGGGAACATTCAGTACTTC. Full variable domain (rest looked up from reference TRBV18 and TRBJ2-4): NAGVMQNPRHLVRRRGQEARLRCSPMKGHSHVYWYRQLPEEGLKFMVYLQKENIIDESGMPKERFSAEFPKEGPSILRIQQVVRGDSAAYFCASSPSGQGNIQYFGAGTRLSVL.

The chain couples TRBV4-3 to TRBJ2-1; 9 bases agree with TRBD2. Germline trimming cut 3 bases from V and 7 bases from J; bases unmatched to any gene: 13. This CDR3 contains 17 residues. The germline CDR1 and CDR2 sequences are LGHNA and YSLEER. The CDR3 region has the DNA TGCGCCAGCAGCCAGGTCCCGGGGGCGGGAGGGGTTAATGAGCAGTTCTTC. This encodes CASSQVPGAGGVNEQFF.

V is TRBV19 and J is TRBJ2-7; weak D call: TRBD2 (6 bases). Germline loops: CDR1 LNHDA, CDR2 SQIVND (reference sequence). This CDR3 has 14 residues. V lost 6 bases and J lost 4, with 16 bases in between. The CDR3 is CASSLLDGRYEQYF. The CDR3 DNA is TGTGCCAGTAGCCTCCTTGACGGGAGATACGAGCAGTACTTC.

The genes are TRBV19 and TRBJ1-2; 7 bases align to TRBD1. With V trimmed by 6 bases and J by 3 bases, 4 bases remained unmatched. This CDR3 is built from 13 residues. Germline CDR1 and CDR2: LNHDA and SQIVND (reference sequence). The CDR3 is CASSSQGDYGYTF. The CDR3 DNA is TGTGCCAGTAGCTCCCAGGGGGACTATGGCTACACCTTC.

J is TRBJ2-7 and V is TRBV6-5, with a tentative D call TRBD1 (6 bases). The length of the CDR3 is 16 residues. Germline CDR1 is MNHEY and CDR2 is SVGAGI. Trimming removed 0 bases at V and 0 bases at J, with 12 bases between. The CDR3 region is CASSYSAGDSSYEQYF. The CDR3 DNA reads TGTGCCAGCAGTTACTCGGCAGGGGATAGCTCCTACGAGCAGTACTTC.

CDR3 in DNA: TGTGCCAGCAGGGCTGGCGGGCCGTACCAAGAGACCCAGTACTTC. Protein sequence: CASRAGGPYQETQYF. This rearrangement joins TRBV21-1 to TRBJ2-5; the table gives TRBD2 as D, unverified against the DNA. TRBV21-1 is designated a pseudogene. CDR3 length: 15 amino acids.

V gene TRBV6-5 combines with J gene TRBJ1-2, with 7 nucleotides matching TRBD1. Germline CDR1 is MNHEY and CDR2 is SVGAGI. This CDR3 region has 14 residues. The trim removed 2 bases at V and 4 bases at J, leaving 4 bases unmatched. The CDR3 sequence is CASSYTGATYGYTF. The CDR3 DNA reads as TGTGCCAGCAGTTACACAGGGGCTACCTATGGCTACACCTTC.

In its sample, this clone was seen a few times. The V call is TRBV9, the J call TRBJ1-2; no clear D. The CDR3 contains 15 residues. Trimming left V 3 bases short and J 3 bases short, with 15 bases between. Germline V gene lookup returns CDR1 SGDLS and CDR2 YYNGEE. The CDR3 bases are TGTGCCAGCAGCGGAGCACCTGTGGGCCACTATGGCTACACCTTC. It is translated as CASSGAPVGHYGYTF.

This clone was counted a few times. The J gene is TRBJ2-2, the V gene TRBV5-1; 7 positions agree with TRBD2. The CDR3 is 16 residues long. Germline V gene sequence: CDR1 SGHRS, CDR2 YFSETQ. After removal of 4 bases from V and 1 base from J, the junction contained 7 bases not matched to a gene. CDR3 coding DNA: TGCGCCAGCAGCCCTAGCGGAGGATTGAACACCGGGGAGCTGTTTTTT. Its protein product is CASSPSGGLNTGELFF.

The V call is TRBV6-6, the J call TRBJ1-1, with D possibly matching TRBD1 (5 bases). The V end lost 1 base, the J end lost 5 bases, and 8 bases lay between the germline ends. The V gene's germline CDR1 is MNHNY and CDR2 SVGAGI (reference sequence). This CDR3 is 13 amino acids long. The DNA for the CDR3 is TGTGCCAGCAGTTACTGGGGGGAAACTGAAGCTTTCTTT. Amino acids: CASSYWGETEAFF.

The V and J genes are TRBV19 and TRBJ2-2, with D hard to call. The CDR3 sequence is 17 residues long. V lost 8 bases, J lost 0 bases, and 19 bases lay in between. The germline CDR1 and CDR2 sequences are LNHDA and SQIVND (reference sequence). CDR3 nucleotides: TGTGCCAGTTTGGGTGATAGACGGGTTGCGAACACCGGGGAGCTGTTTTTT. Translated: CASLGDRRVANTGELFF.

This clone was found a few times. This chain uses TRBV7-3 with TRBJ1-2; maybe TRBD1 (6 bases). CDR3 length: 13 residues. V lost 5 bases to trimming and J lost 6 bases, with 13 bases between them. Germline V CDR1 and CDR2: SGHTA, FQGTGA. The CDR3 sequence is CASSLTRQDGYTF. The CDR3 coding sequence is TGTGCCAGCAGCCTCACGAGACAGGATGGCTACACCTTC.

V and J are TRBV7-3 and TRBJ2-1, with 8 positions matching TRBD2. The CDR3 totals 18 residues. J lost 5 bases, V lost 0 bases, and 12 bases had no gene match. Germline CDR1 is SGHTA and CDR2 is FQGTGA. This CDR3 is CASSLTSGAATLNNEQFF. The CDR3 DNA reads as TGTGCCAGCAGCTTAACTAGCGGGGCGGCGACTTTAAACAATGAGCAGTTCTTC.

The chain employs TRBV5-5 and TRBJ2-2, with D perhaps matching TRBD2 (6 bases). Looked up from germline, CDR1 is SGHKS and CDR2 is YYEKEE (reference sequence). Trimming stripped 2 bases from V and 6 bases from J, with 20 bases between. The length of the CDR3 is 17 residues. In DNA, the CDR3 is TGTGCCAGCAGCTTATCGTTCCGGGAGTCTTATCCCGGGGAGCTGTTTTTT. The encoded protein is CASSLSFRESYPGELFF.

This chain links TRBV2 with TRBJ2-1, with TRBD2 matching over 7 bases. Germline CDR1 reads SNHLY; CDR2 reads FYNNEI. The CDR3 loop spans 14 amino acids. The V and J ends lost 4 bases and 6 bases, in that order; junction bases with no gene match: 6. As DNA, the CDR3 is TGTGCCAGCAGTGGTCTAGCGGAAATCAATGAGCAGTTCTTC. It codes for CASSGLAEINEQFF.

This CDR3 reads CASTSGGLEEQYF. CDR3 nucleotides: TGTGCCAGTACAAGCGGGGGGTTGGAGGAGCAGTACTTC. The chain is built from TRBV19 and TRBJ2-7; 9 bases map to TRBD2. CDR1 and CDR2 from the germline V gene are LNHDA and SQIVND (reference sequence). V lost 7 bases to trimming and J lost 7 bases; unmatched junction nucleotides: 8. This CDR3 is built from 13 residues.

The V call is TRBV25-1, the J call TRBJ2-7; TRBD1 agrees at 10 bases. The V gene end was trimmed by 6 bases and the J gene end by 4 bases; junction bases not matched to a gene: 6. The germline CDR1 and CDR2 sequences are MGHDK and SYGVNS. The CDR3 spans 14 residues. The CDR3, as DNA: TGTGCCAGCAGAAGACAGGGGGCTGAATACGAGCAGTACTTC. Translation: CASRRQGAEYEQYF.

The rearrangement joins TRBV5-4 to TRBJ2-5, with D possibly TRBD1 on 5 matching bases. The CDR3 loop spans 12 amino acids. The germline CDR1 and CDR2 sequences are SGHNT and YYREEE (reference sequence). V lost 3 bases, J lost 11 bases, and 14 bases lay in between. CDR3 protein: CASSSQGLPQYF. DNA for the CDR3: TGTGCCAGCAGCTCCCAGGGTCTTCCTCAGTACTTC.

V is TRBV4-2 and J is TRBJ1-4; 8 nucleotides align to TRBD1. Germline CDR1 LGHNA, CDR2 YNFKEQ. The CDR3 runs to 18 residues. V trimming: 0 bases; J trimming: 5 bases; junction bases outside the gene matches: 11. The CDR3 here is CASSQDPAGGGKNEKLFF. CDR3 coding DNA: TGTGCCAGCAGCCAAGACCCCGCAGGGGGCGGGAAAAATGAAAAACTGTTTTTT.

This clone has more than one count but fewer than ten. The genes are TRBV4-1 and TRBJ2-1, with 10 bases lining up with TRBD2. With V trimmed by 4 bases and J by 7 bases, 13 bases remained unmatched. The CDR3 spans 17 residues. From germline, CDR1 is MGHRA and CDR2 YSYEKL. The CDR3 loop reads CASSPRVSGRDGNEQFF. The CDR3 coding sequence is TGCGCCAGCAGCCCAAGAGTCAGCGGGAGGGACGGGAATGAGCAGTTCTTC.

The chain carries TRBV15 and TRBJ1-2; TRBD1 matches at 7 bases. Germline V gives CDR1 LNHNV, CDR2 YYDKDF (reference sequence). The CDR3 spans 17 residues. Germline trimming cut 1 base from V and 4 bases from J; bases unmatched to any gene: 12. CDR3 in amino acids: CATSRGVDRGLGYGYTF. The CDR3 region has the DNA TGTGCCACCAGCAGAGGGGTCGATAGGGGGCTTGGCTATGGCTACACCTTC.

This chain uses TRBV29-1 with TRBJ2-1; D possibly corresponds to TRBD2 (5 bases). Between the trimmed V and J ends, which lost 2 bases and 6 bases, there was a span of 14 bases. Per the germline V gene, CDR1 is SQVTM and CDR2 is ANQGSEA. The CDR3 length is 14 residues. The CDR3 nucleotides are TGCAGCGTTGAAATACCGGGATGGATCAATGAGCAGTTCTTC. This sequence encodes CSVEIPGWINEQFF.

The chain recombines TRBV11-3 with TRBJ2-7; 12 positions agree with TRBD1. V lost 5 bases to trimming and J lost 5 bases; unmatched junction nucleotides: 10. The CDR3 has 16 amino acids. Germline V CDR1 and CDR2: SGHNT, YENEEA. CDR3 DNA: TGTGCCAGCAGCCAAGAGGGGACAGGGGGCTGGGACGAGCAGTACTTC. Translated: CASSQEGTGGWDEQYF.